This T cell receptor (beta chain) was identified during a study of blood T cell repertoires in COVID-19. About the research overall: From the United States, Italy and Spain came samples of acute and convalescent COVID-19. From T cells, B-cell-depleted T cells, or PBMCs came the material, which was cDNA or gDNA.

This clone was recorded a few times. V shed 4 bases, J shed 6 bases, and the junction held 7 bases outside the gene matches. Germline CDR1 and CDR2: SGHRS and YFSETQ. CDR3 length equals 14 residues. The data were produced by immunoSEQ multiplex PCR, yet TCRdb's version contains in-frame clones alone and is incomplete. Of 180,000 or so clones in the sample, around 84% are singletons; the top ten hold 15%. Participants reported their clinical history, and cohort assignment relied on those reports. Donors in Cohort 3 counted as recovered after two negative PCRs, clearance, or symptom resolution. The sequencing input was PBMCs or T cells enriched from blood (not recorded which). This clonotype was sampled from a man in his fifties who had recovered from COVID-19. V is TRBV5-1 and J is TRBJ2-7; 10 nucleotides match TRBD1. The DNA for the CDR3 is TGCGCCAGCAGCCACGGACAGGGGGGCTCCGAGCAGTACTTC. Translation: CASSHGQGGSEQYF.